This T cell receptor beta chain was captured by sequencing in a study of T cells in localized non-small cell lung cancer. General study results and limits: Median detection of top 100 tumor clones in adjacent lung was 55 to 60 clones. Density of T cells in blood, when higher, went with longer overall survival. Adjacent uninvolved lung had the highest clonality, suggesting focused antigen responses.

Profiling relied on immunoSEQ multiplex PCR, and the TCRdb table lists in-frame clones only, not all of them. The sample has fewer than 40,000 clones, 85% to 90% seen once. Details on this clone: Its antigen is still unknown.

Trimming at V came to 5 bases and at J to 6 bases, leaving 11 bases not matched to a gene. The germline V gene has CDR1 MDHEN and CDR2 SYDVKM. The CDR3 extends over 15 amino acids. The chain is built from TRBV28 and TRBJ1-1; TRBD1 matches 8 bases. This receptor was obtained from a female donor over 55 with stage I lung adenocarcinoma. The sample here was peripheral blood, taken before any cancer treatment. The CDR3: CASSTPGTGMAEAFF. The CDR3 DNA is TGTGCCAGCAGTACCCCTGGGACAGGAATGGCTGAAGCTTTCTTT.